The 13 T cell receptor beta chains below all came from one sample that was sequenced in a study of blood T cells in healthy people across ages. A second PCR, run for roughly 7 to 11 cycles, used a sample-barcoded 5' primer plus a J-beta primer mix. TCRdb reprocessed the 5' RACE reads via MiXCR and lists one record per CDR3 protein. The table lists 1.5 million to 2 million distinct CDR3 sequences, roughly 27% of them singletons. The sequencing sample was made of blood. These receptors were collected from a woman in her twenties or thirties in good health.

This chain uses TRBV6-5 with TRBJ2-7, with 10 bases aligning to TRBD1. The junction had 7 bases not matched to a gene; V was cut back by 6 bases and J by 2 bases. Germline values: CDR1 MNHEY, CDR2 SVGAGI. The CDR3 totals 15 residues. The CDR3 DNA sequence: TGTGCCAGCAGCTGGACAGGGGGTAACACCTACGAGCAGTACTTC. Translation: CASSWTGGNTYEQYF.

This clonotype was detected a few times. This sequence joins TRBV5-1 and TRBJ1-5; the match to TRBD1 covers 12 bases. The CDR3 is 21 amino acids. Germline V gene data show CDR1 as SGHRS and CDR2 as YFSETQ. Unmatched junction bases numbered 17, after V lost 2 bases and J lost 2 bases. CDR3 DNA: TGCGCCAGCAGCTTCGCCACCGGGACAGGGGGCGCTTCCCTTCGCAATCAGCCCCAGCATTTT. It encodes CASSFATGTGGASLRNQPQHF.

This clonotype was seen more than once but under ten times. The chain is built from TRBV27 and TRBJ1-1; 12 nucleotides line up with TRBD1. This CDR3 region has 17 residues. The V gene's germline CDR1 is MNHEY and CDR2 SMNVEV (reference sequence). Losses at the gene ends were 2 bases for V and 4 bases for J; bases not matched to a gene: 8. CDR3 sequence reads: CASSLDGTGGAGTEAFF. The DNA of the CDR3 is TGTGCCAGCAGTTTAGACGGGACAGGGGGCGCGGGCACTGAAGCTTTCTTT.

As for this clonotype: This may come from a read error, since a much larger clone is one base off. The chain couples TRBV2 to TRBJ2-3; D remains ambiguous. Trimming stripped 6 bases from V and 2 bases from J, with 9 bases between. Germline assignment: CDR1 SNHLY and CDR2 FYNNEI. The CDR3 contains 13 residues. CDR3 loop: CASSVINTDTQYF. In nucleotides, the CDR3 is TGTGCCAGCAGCGTTATAAACACAGATACGCAGTATTTT.

This clonotype was recorded at least ten times. J is TRBJ1-4 and V is TRBV20-1; D remains unclear. Germline V gene lookup returns CDR1 DFQATT and CDR2 SNEGSKA (reference sequence). The V gene lost 5 bases and the J gene lost 0 bases, with 7 bases spanning the gap. This CDR3 has 13 amino acids. CDR3 sequence: CSAPTATNEKLFF. DNA for the CDR3: TGCAGTGCTCCCACCGCAACTAATGAAAAACTGTTTTTT.

The table lists this clonotype with a few counts. V usage is TRBV20-1 and J usage is TRBJ1-5, with unresolved D. Trimming stripped 0 bases from V and 11 bases from J, with 17 bases between. Germline CDR1 and CDR2: DFQATT and SNEGSKA (reference sequence). This CDR3 has 14 amino acids. CDR3 loop: CSAREGLGSLAQHF. CDR3 nucleotides: TGCAGTGCTAGAGAAGGGTTGGGGTCTCTGGCCCAGCATTTT.

For this clonotype: Sequence at one end of the junction differs from germline and may be a read error. This chain connects TRBV28 to TRBJ2-1; 9 bases agree with TRBD2. Germline values: CDR1 MDHEN, CDR2 SYDVKM. The CDR3 consists of 15 residues. CDR3 region: CASSFKRGDYNKQFF. In DNA form, the CDR3 reads TGTGCCAGCAGTTTTAAGCGGGGGGACTACAATAAGCAGTTCTTC.

This chain connects TRBV3-1 to TRBJ2-5; the match to TRBD1 covers 7 bases. Trimming cost V 2 bases and J 3 bases; bases outside gene matches: 3. Germline loops: CDR1 LGHDT, CDR2 YNNKEL (reference sequence). There are 14 residues in the CDR3. The CDR3, as DNA: TGTGCCAGCAGCCAACACGGGACAGAAGAGACCCAGTACTTC. The encoded protein is CASSQHGTEETQYF.

This clonotype was observed at least ten times. The chain carries TRBV29-1 and TRBJ2-4; 8 positions match TRBD2. The CDR3 has 13 residues. Germline CDR1 and CDR2: SQVTM and ANQGSEA. V gave up 6 bases and J gave up 6 bases; unmatched junction bases: 7. CDR3 amino acids: CSVTGTRGNIQYF. In DNA form, the CDR3 reads TGCAGCGTCACCGGGACTAGAGGAAACATTCAGTACTTC.

The chain has TRBV12-3 or TRBV12-4 and TRBJ1-1; D not resolved. Trimming stripped 0 bases from V and 6 bases from J, with 11 bases between. This CDR3 contains 14 residues. CDR3 in DNA: TGTGCCAGCAGTTTAGCGCTTGGCGGGGCTGAAGCTTTCTTT. This gives the protein CASSLALGGAEAFF.

This clonotype was counted between two and nine times. The chain couples TRBV2 to TRBJ2-7; 9 bases are a match to TRBD2. Germline V gives CDR1 SNHLY, CDR2 FYNNEI. The CDR3 consists of 14 residues. V was clipped by 6 bases and J by 3 bases; unmatched bases: 6. The CDR3 nucleotides read TGTGCCAGCAGGCCCGGACTAGCGCGCTACGAGCAGTACTTC. Its protein is CASRPGLARYEQYF.

Only a few counts were recorded for this clonotype. CDR3 loop: CASSPALSRQETQYF. CDR3 in DNA: TGTGCCAGCAGCCCCGCCCTAAGCAGGCAAGAGACCCAGTACTTC. The chain joins TRBV5-5 to TRBJ2-5; D remains unclear. Germline V gene sequence: CDR1 SGHKS, CDR2 YYEKEE (reference sequence). Trimming took 4 bases from V and 2 from J, leaving 15 bases between them. The CDR3 contains 15 residues.

The chain links TRBV4-3 to TRBJ2-7, with 7 positions matching TRBD2. The ends lost 0 bases at V and 2 bases at J; junction bases unmatched: 10. The CDR3 contains 17 residues. Germline V gene data show CDR1 as LGHNA and CDR2 as YSLEER. In DNA, the CDR3 is TGCGCCAGCAGCCAAGATCGGTTACGGGAGGAACCCTACGAGCAGTACTTC. Residues: CASSQDRLREEPYEQYF.